Below, 21 T cell receptor beta chains from the same sample are listed, as sequenced in a study of T cell repertoires in cytomegalovirus infection. TCRdb reanalysed the reads using MiXCR and keeps one entry per CDR3 protein. Of some 300,000 distinct CDR3 sequences listed, roughly a tenth are singletons. The specimen sequenced was PBMCs. The receptors were gathered from a human donor in good health (CMV status not recorded). Some clones in this sample may be carry-over from other donors' samples.

The V gene is TRBV2, the J gene TRBJ2-7; maybe TRBD1 (5 bases). Germline CDR1 is SNHLY and CDR2 is FYNNEI. The CDR3 spans 12 residues. V was cut by 2 bases and J by 4 bases, with 6 bases left in between. For the CDR3, the DNA is TGTGCCAGCAGTGAATCAGGGTACGAGCAGTACGTC. This sequence encodes CASSESGYEQYV.

The chain carries TRBV2 and TRBJ1-6; tentatively, D is TRBD1 (6 bases). V was clipped by 6 bases and J by 8 bases, with 20 bases between them. The germline V gene has CDR1 SNHLY and CDR2 FYNNEI. The CDR3 consists of 16 residues. The CDR3 DNA sequence: TGTGCCAGCAGGAAGGACAGTGACGCGTTTTATTCACCCCTCCACTTT. This translates into CASRKDSDAFYSPLHF. The full variable domain, with the rest looked up from reference TRBV2 and TRBJ1-6, is EPEVTQTPSHQVTQMGQEVILRCVPISNHLYFYWYRQILGQKVEFLVSFYNNEISEKSEIFDDQFSVERPDGSNFTLKIRSTKLEDSAMYFCASRKDSDAFYSPLHFGNGTRLTVT.

This clonotype came up a few times. The CDR3 sequence: CASSSLTGTASSYEQYF. As DNA, the CDR3 is TGCGCCAGCAGCTCCCTCACCGGGACAGCAAGCTCCTACGAGCAGTACTTC. The rearrangement joins TRBV5-1 to TRBJ2-7, with 7 bases identical to TRBD1. Looked up from germline, CDR1 is SGHRS and CDR2 is YFSETQ. After removal of 3 bases from V and 0 bases from J, the junction contained 12 bases not matched to a gene. The CDR3 contains 17 residues.

This clonotype was seen at least ten times. The chain employs TRBV7-9 and TRBJ2-7; weak D call: TRBD1 (6 bases). The CDR3 is made up of 12 amino acids. Trimming cost V 4 bases and J 4 bases, with 8 bases left between them. Germline assignment: CDR1 SEHNR and CDR2 FQNEAQ (reference sequence). Written as DNA, the CDR3 is TGTGCCAGCAGCTCCAGGGGTTACGAGCAGTACGTC. It specifies CASSSRGYEQYV.

The CDR3 is CASSYSERGHNQPQHF. The CDR3 DNA sequence: TGTGCCAGCAGTTACTCCGAGAGGGGGCATAATCAGCCCCAGCATTTT. V is TRBV28 and J is TRBJ1-5; TRBD1 agrees at 7 bases. The CDR3 consists of 16 residues. CDR1 and CDR2 (germline): MDHEN, SYDVKM. J was trimmed by 4 bases and V by 4 bases; bases with no gene match: 10.

This clonotype was observed at least ten times. The gene calls are TRBV12-5 and TRBJ2-1; the match to TRBD2 covers 9 bases. CDR1 LGHNT and CDR2 FRNRAP come from the germline V gene. The CDR3 covers 14 residues. Trimming removed 3 bases from V and 6 bases from J; junction bases left unmatched: 3. CDR3 loop: CASGFAGGLNEQFF. The CDR3 bases are TGTGCTAGTGGTTTTGCGGGGGGGCTCAATGAGCAGTTCTTC.

The V call is TRBV5-4, the J call TRBJ2-1; 8 nucleotides agree with TRBD1. CDR1 and CDR2 (germline): SGHNT, YYREEE (reference sequence). The CDR3 runs 16 residues. Losses at the gene ends were 0 bases for V and 3 bases for J; bases not matched to a gene: 5. CDR3 region: CASSLGMGQDYNEQFF. The CDR3, as DNA: TGTGCCAGCAGCTTGGGGATGGGACAGGACTACAATGAGCAGTTCTTC. Together with reference TRBV5-4 and TRBJ2-1, the CDR3 gives the full variable domain: ETGVTQSPTHLIKTRGQQVTLRCSSQSGHNTVSWYQQALGQGPQFIFQYYREEENGRGNFPPRFSGLQFPNYSSELNVNALELDDSALYLCASSLGMGQDYNEQFFGPGTRLTVL.

Only a few counts were recorded for this clonotype. The chain is built from TRBV19 and TRBJ1-5; D gene uncertain. This CDR3 spans 18 amino acids. The V end lost 7 bases, the J end lost 0 bases, and 22 bases lay between the germline ends. Germline loops: CDR1 LNHDA, CDR2 SQIVND (reference sequence). In DNA form, the CDR3 reads TGTGCCAGTAACCGAAGAGACAAGGGCGATTATAGCAATCAGCCCCAGCATTTT. It specifies CASNRRDKGDYSNQPQHF. The full variable domain, completed using reference TRBV19 and TRBJ1-5, is DGGITQSPKYLFRKEGQNVTLSCEQNLNHDAMYWYRQDPGQGLRLIYYSQIVNDFQKGDIAEGYSVSREKKESFPLTVTSAQKNPTAFYLCASNRRDKGDYSNQPQHFGDGTRLSIL.

This clonotype was counted ten times or more. V gene TRBV2 combines with J gene TRBJ1-1, with a possible D match to TRBD1 (5 bases). Germline V gene sequence: CDR1 SNHLY, CDR2 FYNNEI. CDR3 length equals 17 residues. V lost 5 bases and J 4 bases, leaving 23 bases between the germline ends. CDR3 DNA sequence: TGTGCCAGCAGTTACGACCCCCTCGTAGGGGCGGGCACTGAAGCTTTCTTT. This translates into CASSYDPLVGAGTEAFF.

This clonotype came up many times. The V gene is TRBV28, the J gene TRBJ2-3, with D maybe TRBD2 (6 bases). The CDR3 length is 15 residues. Trimming shortened V by 3 bases and J by 2 bases, and 12 bases separated the two germline ends. CDR1 MDHEN and CDR2 SYDVKM come from the germline V gene. CDR3 amino acids: CASSFGGTDTDTQYF. As DNA, the CDR3 is TGTGCCAGCAGTTTTGGGGGGACCGACACAGATACGCAGTATTTT.

CDR3 sequence (DNA): TGTGCCATCAGTGATAAAGATACGCAGTATTTT. Translating it yields CAISDKDTQYF. This chain joins TRBV10-3 and TRBJ2-3; no clear D. Trimming removed 3 bases from V and 5 bases from J, with 3 bases in between. There are 11 residues in the CDR3. Germline CDR1 and CDR2: ENHRY and SYGVKD.

This clonotype was detected a few times. This chain connects TRBV29-1 to TRBJ2-1; TRBD2 is a possible D gene (5 bases). V lost 7 bases to trimming and J lost 12 bases, with 13 bases between them. Germline CDR1 is SQVTM and CDR2 is ANQGSEA. The CDR3 has 10 amino acids. CDR3 in amino acids: CSASEERQFF. DNA of the CDR3: TGCAGCGCCTCGGAGGAGAGGCAGTTCTTC.

This clonotype was seen at least ten times. CDR3 sequence (DNA): TGTGCCAGCAGCCCCCAGGTCGCAGATACGCAGTATTTT. Translating it yields CASSPQVADTQYF. The V gene is TRBV9, the J gene TRBJ2-3; D is unclear. This CDR3 is built from 13 residues. In germline, CDR1 is SGDLS, CDR2 YYNGEE. V was shortened by 4 bases and J by 4 bases, with 10 bases between the two germline ends.

This clonotype was seen at least ten times. The chain links TRBV6-6 to TRBJ2-2; 7 nucleotides align to TRBD1. V was pared by 2 bases and J by 4 bases, with 4 bases of the junction left unmatched. Germline values: CDR1 MNHNY, CDR2 SVGAGI (reference sequence). The CDR3 sequence is 15 residues long. As DNA, the CDR3 is TGTGCCAGCAGTTACGACAGGGACATCACCGGGGAGCTGTTTTTT. Protein sequence: CASSYDRDITGELFF.

This clonotype appeared many times. The J gene is TRBJ1-1, the V gene TRBV7-9; D ambiguous. This CDR3 has 12 amino acids. The germline V and J ends were trimmed by 5 bases and 10 bases, with 14 bases remaining between them. The germline gives CDR1 SEHNR, CDR2 FQNEAQ (reference sequence). The CDR3 reads CASSGEGKGAFF. Here the CDR3 DNA reads TGTGCCAGCAGCGGGGAGGGCAAAGGAGCTTTCTTT. The full variable domain, with the rest looked up from reference TRBV7-9 and TRBJ1-1, is DTGVSQNPRHKITKRGQNVTFRCDPISEHNRLYWYRQTLGQGPEFLTYFQNEAQLEKSRLLSDRFSAERPKGSFSTLEIQRTEQGDSAMYLCASSGEGKGAFFGQGTRLTVV.

Ten or more counts support this clonotype. The rearrangement links TRBV7-2 to TRBJ2-5; D could derive from TRBD1 or TRBD2 (7 bases each). Trimming stripped 5 bases from V and 4 bases from J, with 17 bases between. This CDR3 spans 15 amino acids. The germline V gene encodes CDR1 SGHTA and CDR2 FQGNSA. The CDR3 spells CASSLGRRGGETQYF. The CDR3 coding sequence is TGTGCCAGCAGCCTGGGACGCAGGGGGGGAGAGACCCAGTACTTC.

This clonotype has ten or more counts. The chain carries TRBV7-2 and TRBJ2-7; a possible D gene is TRBD2 (7 bases). CDR3 size: 15 residues. Germline CDR1 and CDR2: SGHTA and FQGNSA. V was cut by 1 base and J by 3 bases, with 13 bases left in between. The CDR3 reads CASSLDYREGYEQYF. CDR3 nucleotide sequence: TGTGCCAGCAGCTTAGATTACAGGGAGGGCTACGAGCAGTACTTC.

This clonotype was observed many times. This chain connects TRBV10-2 to TRBJ1-5; D unclear. This CDR3 has 17 residues. V was shortened by 4 bases and J by 3 bases, with 19 bases between the two germline ends. CDR1 WSHSY and CDR2 SAAADI come from the germline V gene. The CDR3 here is CASSAIQGRYLNQPQHF. The CDR3 bases are TGCGCCAGCAGTGCCATCCAAGGACGTTACCTCAATCAGCCCCAGCATTTT.

The chain is built from TRBV6-2 or TRBV6-3 and TRBJ2-1; 10 bases fit TRBD1. This CDR3 contains 16 residues. V lost 7 bases, J lost 6 bases, and 12 bases stayed unmatched. Germline lookup yields CDR1 MNHEY and CDR2 SVGEGT. This chain's CDR3 is CASIPKGRTGGNEQFF. The CDR3 DNA sequence: TGTGCCAGCATCCCTAAGGGGAGGACAGGGGGCAATGAGCAGTTCTTC.

The chain links TRBV11-2 to TRBJ2-3; D might be TRBD2 (7 bases). The CDR3 length is 15 residues. From germline, CDR1 is SGHAT and CDR2 FQNNGV. The V end was cut by 5 bases, the J end by 5 bases, with 17 bases between. In DNA form, the CDR3 reads TGTGCCAGCAGCCCCTTGGGGGGGGGCGGAGATACGCAGTATTTT. Translation: CASSPLGGGGDTQYF.

Many counts were recorded for this clonotype. The genes are TRBV7-8 and TRBJ2-5; TRBD2 agrees at 9 bases. From germline, CDR1 is SGHVS and CDR2 FQNEAQ. The CDR3 has 16 amino acids. V shed 1 base, J shed 4 bases, and the junction held 7 bases outside the gene matches. The CDR3 DNA is TGTGCCAGCAGCTTAGAAGGCGGGGGGGCAAGAGAGACCCAGTACTTC. Its translation is CASSLEGGGARETQYF.